This T cell receptor beta chain was captured by sequencing in a study of post-analysis software for immune sequencing data. Notes on the study in general: Patients showed TRBV5-6, TRBV5-1 and TRBV20-1 among 4 or 5 TRBV segments more frequent than in controls.

As concerns this clonotype: What it recognizes is unknown.

Unique molecular identifiers had been added to the TCR beta cDNA libraries. One entry per CDR3 protein, called by TCRdb with MiXCR from the PCR reads. Seen here are some 800,000 distinct CDR3 sequences, about 43% observed once, and the top ten hold 4.9%. Germline V CDR1 and CDR2: DFQATT, SNEGSKA (reference sequence). Trimming removed 0 bases from V and 5 bases from J, with 19 bases in between. The length of the CDR3 is 17 residues. The receptor was isolated from a girl aged 10 to 17 with multiple sclerosis. V is TRBV20-1 and J is TRBJ1-4; D is possibly TRBD1 (6 bases). The specimen sequenced was blood. Written as DNA, the CDR3 is TGCAGTGCTAGAGATGGTTCGGGGGGCCTCCGGAATGAAAAACTGTTTTTT. Protein product: CSARDGSGGLRNEKLFF.